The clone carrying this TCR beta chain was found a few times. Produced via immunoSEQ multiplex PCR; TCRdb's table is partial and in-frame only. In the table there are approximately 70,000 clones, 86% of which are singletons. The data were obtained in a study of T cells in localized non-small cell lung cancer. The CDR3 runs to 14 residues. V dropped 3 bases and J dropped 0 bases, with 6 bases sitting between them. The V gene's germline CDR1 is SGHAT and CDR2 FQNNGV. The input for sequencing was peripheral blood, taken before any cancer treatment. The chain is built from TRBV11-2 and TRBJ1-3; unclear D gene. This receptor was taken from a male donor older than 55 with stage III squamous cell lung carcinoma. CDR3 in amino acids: CASSFASSGNTIYF. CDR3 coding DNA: TGTGCCAGCAGCTTTGCCAGCTCTGGAAACACCATATATTTT.